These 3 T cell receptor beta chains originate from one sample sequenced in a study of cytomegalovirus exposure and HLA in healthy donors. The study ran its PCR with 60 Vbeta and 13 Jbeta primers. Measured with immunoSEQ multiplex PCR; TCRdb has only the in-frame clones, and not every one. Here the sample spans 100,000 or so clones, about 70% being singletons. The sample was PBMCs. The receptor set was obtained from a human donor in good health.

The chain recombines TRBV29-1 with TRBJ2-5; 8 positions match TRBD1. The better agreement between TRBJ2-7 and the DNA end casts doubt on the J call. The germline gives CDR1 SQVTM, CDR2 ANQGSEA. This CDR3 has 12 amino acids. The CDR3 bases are TGCAGCGTTACCGGGACAGGCTACGAGCAGTACTTC. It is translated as CSVTGTGYEQYF.

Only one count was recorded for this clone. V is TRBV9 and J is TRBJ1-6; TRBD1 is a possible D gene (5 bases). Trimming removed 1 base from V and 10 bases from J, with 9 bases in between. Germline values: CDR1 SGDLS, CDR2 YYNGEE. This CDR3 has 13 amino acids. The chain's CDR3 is CASSVQGRSPLHF. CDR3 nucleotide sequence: TGTGCCAGCAGCGTACAGGGAAGATCACCCCTCCACTTT.

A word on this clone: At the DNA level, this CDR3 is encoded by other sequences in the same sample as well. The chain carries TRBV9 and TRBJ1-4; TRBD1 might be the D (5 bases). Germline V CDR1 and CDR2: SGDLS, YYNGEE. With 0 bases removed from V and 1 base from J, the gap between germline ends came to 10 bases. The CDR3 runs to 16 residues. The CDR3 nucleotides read TGTGCCAGCAGCGTAGATCAGGGCCGAACTAATGAAAAACTGTTTTTT. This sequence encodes CASSVDQGRTNEKLFF.